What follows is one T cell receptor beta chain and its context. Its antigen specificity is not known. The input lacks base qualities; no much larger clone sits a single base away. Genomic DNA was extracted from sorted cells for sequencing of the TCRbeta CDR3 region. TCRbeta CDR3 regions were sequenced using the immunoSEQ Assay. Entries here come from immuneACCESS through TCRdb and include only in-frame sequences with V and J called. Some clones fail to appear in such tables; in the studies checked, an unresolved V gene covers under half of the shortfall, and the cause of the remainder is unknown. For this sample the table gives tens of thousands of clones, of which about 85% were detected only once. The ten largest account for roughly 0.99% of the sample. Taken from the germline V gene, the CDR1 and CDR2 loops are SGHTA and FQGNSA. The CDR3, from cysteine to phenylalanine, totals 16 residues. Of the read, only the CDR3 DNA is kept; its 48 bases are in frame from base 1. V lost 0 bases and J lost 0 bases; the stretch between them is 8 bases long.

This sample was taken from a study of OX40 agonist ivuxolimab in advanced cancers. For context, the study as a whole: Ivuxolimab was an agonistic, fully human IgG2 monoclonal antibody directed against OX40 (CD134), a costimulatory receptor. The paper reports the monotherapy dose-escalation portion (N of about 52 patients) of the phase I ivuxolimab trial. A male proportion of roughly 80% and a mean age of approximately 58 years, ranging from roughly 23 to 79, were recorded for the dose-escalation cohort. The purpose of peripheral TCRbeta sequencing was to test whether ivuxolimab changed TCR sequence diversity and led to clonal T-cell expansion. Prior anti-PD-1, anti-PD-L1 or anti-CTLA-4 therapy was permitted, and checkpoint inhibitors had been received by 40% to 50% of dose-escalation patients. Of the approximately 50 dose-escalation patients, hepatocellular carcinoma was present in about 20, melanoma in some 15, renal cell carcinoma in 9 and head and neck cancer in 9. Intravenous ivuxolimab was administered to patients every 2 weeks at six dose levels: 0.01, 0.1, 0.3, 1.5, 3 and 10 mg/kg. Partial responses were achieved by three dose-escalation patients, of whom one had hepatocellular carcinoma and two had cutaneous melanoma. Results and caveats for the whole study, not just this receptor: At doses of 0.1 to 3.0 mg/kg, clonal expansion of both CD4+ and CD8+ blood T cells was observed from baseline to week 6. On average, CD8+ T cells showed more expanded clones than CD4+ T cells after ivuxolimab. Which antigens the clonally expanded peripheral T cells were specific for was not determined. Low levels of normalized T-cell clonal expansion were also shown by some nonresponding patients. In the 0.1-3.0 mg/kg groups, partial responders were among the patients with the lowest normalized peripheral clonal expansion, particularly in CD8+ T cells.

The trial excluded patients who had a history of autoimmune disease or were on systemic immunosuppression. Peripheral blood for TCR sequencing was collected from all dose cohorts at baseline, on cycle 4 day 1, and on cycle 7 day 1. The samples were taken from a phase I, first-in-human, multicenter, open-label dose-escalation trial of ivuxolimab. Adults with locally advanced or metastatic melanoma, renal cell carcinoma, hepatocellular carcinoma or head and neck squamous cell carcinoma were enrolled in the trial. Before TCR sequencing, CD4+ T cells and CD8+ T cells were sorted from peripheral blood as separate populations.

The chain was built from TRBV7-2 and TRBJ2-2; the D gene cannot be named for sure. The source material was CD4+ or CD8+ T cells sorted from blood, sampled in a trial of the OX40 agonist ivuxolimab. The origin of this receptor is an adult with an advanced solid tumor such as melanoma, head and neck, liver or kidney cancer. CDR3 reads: CASSLARPANTGELFF. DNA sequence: TGTGCCAGCAGCTTAGCGAGGCCCGCGAACACCGGGGAGCTGTTTTTT.